A single sample is the source of the 10 T cell receptor beta chains below, sequenced in a study of control samples from healthy donors and cancer patients. TCRdb's copy holds only in-frame clones and misses some; the assay was immunoSEQ multiplex PCR. The repertoire holds around 170,000 clones, with 80% to 95% as singletons. Sequenced input: blood. The receptors originated from a woman in her thirties in good health.

V usage is TRBV27 and J usage is TRBJ2-3; D is tentatively TRBD1 or TRBD2 (5 bases each). Germline V gene data show CDR1 as MNHEY and CDR2 as SMNVEV (reference sequence). This CDR3 is 14 amino acids long. Trimming took off 4 bases at V and 0 bases at J, with 8 bases between the two ends. This CDR3 reads CASSSRDSTDTQYF. In nucleotides, the CDR3 is TGTGCCAGCAGTTCCCGGGACAGCACAGATACGCAGTATTTT.

The V gene is TRBV5-4, the J gene TRBJ1-5, with a tentative D call TRBD1 (6 bases). The CDR3 totals 13 residues. Germline lookup yields CDR1 SGHNT and CDR2 YYREEE (reference sequence). V was clipped by 5 bases and J by 11 bases, with 17 bases between them. The CDR3 nucleotides are TGTGCCAGCAGTACTCAGGGGAAGAGAGCCCAGCATTTT. Translated, it gives CASSTQGKRAQHF.

This clone appeared a single time. The chain joins TRBV7-8 to TRBJ2-1; D may be TRBD2 (6 bases). CDR1 and CDR2 from the germline V gene are SGHVS and FQNEAQ. CDR3 size: 15 residues. V was clipped by 2 bases and J by 4 bases, with 12 bases between them. CDR3: CASSLPLGLYNEQFF. In nucleotides, the CDR3 is TGTGCCAGCAGCTTACCGTTGGGACTGTACAATGAGCAGTTCTTC.

The sample holds a few counts of this clone. The CDR3 loop is CASLKGGGNQPQHF. The CDR3 DNA sequence: TGTGCCAGCCTGAAGGGAGGAGGCAATCAGCCCCAGCATTTT. The chain recombines TRBV28 with TRBJ1-5; D not certain. The CDR3 sequence is 14 residues long. The V end was cut by 8 bases, the J end by 2 bases, with 13 bases between. Germline V gene lookup returns CDR1 MDHEN and CDR2 SYDVKM. The full variable domain, in which reference TRBV28 and TRBJ1-5 provide the parts outside the CDR3, is DVKVTQSSRYLVKRTGEKVFLECVQDMDHENMFWYRQDPGLGLRLIYFSYDVKMKEKGDIPEGYSVSREKKERFSLILESASTNQTSMYLCASLKGGGNQPQHFGDGTRLSIL.

V usage is TRBV4-1 and J usage is TRBJ2-7; 9 nucleotides agree with TRBD1. The CDR3 runs 16 residues. V lost 1 base and J lost 0; bases outside the gene matches: 4. Germline V CDR1 and CDR2: MGHRA, YSYEKL. The CDR3 spells CASSQARTGASYEQYF. DNA of the CDR3: TGCGCCAGCAGCCAAGCCCGGACAGGGGCCTCCTACGAGCAGTACTTC.

The V call is TRBV6-1, the J call TRBJ2-3; D is unresolved. V lost 1 base and J 4 bases, leaving 9 bases between the germline ends. CDR1 MNHNS and CDR2 SASEGT come from the germline V gene. This CDR3 is built from 14 residues. This chain's CDR3 is CASSEGYGADTQYF. The CDR3 DNA sequence: TGTGCCAGCAGTGAAGGGTATGGCGCAGATACGCAGTATTTT.

V is TRBV29-1 and J is TRBJ2-5; D is unresolved. The CDR3 runs 9 residues. V lost 4 bases to trimming and J lost 5 bases, with 2 bases between them. CDR1 and CDR2 (germline): SQVTM, ANQGSEA. CDR3 DNA: TGCAGCGTTGGGGAGACCCAGTACTTC. This sequence encodes CSVGETQYF.

This clone was observed a single time. CDR3 in DNA: TGCAGCGTTGAAGGAGGGGACGTAGAGACCCAGTACTTC. It yields the protein CSVEGGDVETQYF. The J gene is TRBJ2-5, the V gene TRBV29-1, with D tentatively TRBD1 or TRBD2 (5 bases each). Germline lookup yields CDR1 SQVTM and CDR2 ANQGSEA. The CDR3 is 13 amino acids. V lost 1 base to trimming and J lost 4 bases, with 10 bases between them.

Points on this clone: This CDR3 is also generated by other DNA sequences in the sample. The genes are TRBV15 and TRBJ1-5; 8 nucleotides match TRBD1. This CDR3 contains 14 residues. The V gene end was trimmed by 3 bases and the J gene end by 4 bases; junction bases not matched to a gene: 2. Germline V gene sequence: CDR1 LNHNV, CDR2 YYDKDF (reference sequence). Here the CDR3 reads CATSRGQENQPQHF. In DNA form, the CDR3 reads TGTGCCACCAGCAGGGGACAGGAGAATCAGCCCCAGCATTTT.

The chain is built from TRBV3-1 (or the pseudogene TRBV3-2) and TRBJ1-2, with D hard to call. CDR1 is LGHDT and CDR2 is YNNKEL in the germline V gene (reference sequence). The V gene lost 1 base and the J gene lost 0 bases, with 3 bases spanning the gap. This CDR3 region has 13 residues. The DNA for the CDR3 is TGTGCCAGCAGCCAAGGAGCTAACTATGGCTACACCTTC. It specifies CASSQGANYGYTF.